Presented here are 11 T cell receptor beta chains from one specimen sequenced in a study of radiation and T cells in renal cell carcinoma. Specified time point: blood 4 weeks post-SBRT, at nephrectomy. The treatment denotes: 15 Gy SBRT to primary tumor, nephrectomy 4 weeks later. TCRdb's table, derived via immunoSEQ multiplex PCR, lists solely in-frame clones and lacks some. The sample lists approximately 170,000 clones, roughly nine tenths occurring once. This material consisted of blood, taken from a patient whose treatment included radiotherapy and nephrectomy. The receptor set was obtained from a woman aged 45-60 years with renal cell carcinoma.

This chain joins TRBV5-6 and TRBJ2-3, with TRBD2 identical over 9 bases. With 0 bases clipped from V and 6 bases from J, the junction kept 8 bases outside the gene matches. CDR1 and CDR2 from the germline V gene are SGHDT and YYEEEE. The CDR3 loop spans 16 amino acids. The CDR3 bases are TGTGCCAGCAGCTTGGTCGGCGGGGGGGTGCTGGATACGCAGTATTTT. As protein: CASSLVGGGVLDTQYF.

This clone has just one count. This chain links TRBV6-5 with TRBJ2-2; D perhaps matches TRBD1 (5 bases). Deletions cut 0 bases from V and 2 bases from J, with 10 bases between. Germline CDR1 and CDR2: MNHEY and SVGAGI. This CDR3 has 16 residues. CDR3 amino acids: CASSYSAGLNTGELFF. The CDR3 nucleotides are TGTGCCAGCAGTTACTCGGCAGGGCTTAACACCGGGGAGCTGTTTTTT.

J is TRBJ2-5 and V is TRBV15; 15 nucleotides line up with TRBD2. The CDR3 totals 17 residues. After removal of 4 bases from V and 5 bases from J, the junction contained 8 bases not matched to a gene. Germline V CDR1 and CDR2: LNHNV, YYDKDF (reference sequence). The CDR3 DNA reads TGTGCCACCAGCATCCCGGGACTAGCGGGGGGTACGGAGACCCAGTACTTC. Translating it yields CATSIPGLAGGTETQYF.

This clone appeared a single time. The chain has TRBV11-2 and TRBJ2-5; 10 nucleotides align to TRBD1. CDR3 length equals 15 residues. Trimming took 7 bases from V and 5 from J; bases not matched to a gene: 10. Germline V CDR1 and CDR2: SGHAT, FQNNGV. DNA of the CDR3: TGTGCCAGCACCTCCCGGACAGGGGGTGTGGAGACCCAGTACTTC. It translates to CASTSRTGGVETQYF. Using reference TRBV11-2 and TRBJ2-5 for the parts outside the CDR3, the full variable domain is EAGVAQSPRYKIIEKRQSVAFWCNPISGHATLYWYQQILGQGPKLLIQFQNNGVVDDSQLPKDRFSAERLKGVDSTLKIQPAKLEDSAVYLCASTSRTGGVETQYFGPGTRLLVL.

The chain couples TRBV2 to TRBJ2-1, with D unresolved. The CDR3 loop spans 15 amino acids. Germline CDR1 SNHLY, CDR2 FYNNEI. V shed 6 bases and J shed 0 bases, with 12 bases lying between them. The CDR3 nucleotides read TGTGCCAGCAGGGCCGACCCCTACTCCTACAATGAGCAGTTCTTC. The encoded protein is CASRADPYSYNEQFF.

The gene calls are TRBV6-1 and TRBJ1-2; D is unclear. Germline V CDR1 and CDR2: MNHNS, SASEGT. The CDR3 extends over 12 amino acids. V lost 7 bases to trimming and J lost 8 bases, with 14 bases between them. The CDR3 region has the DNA TGTGCCAGCATGCTGATGGAGTTGGGCTACACCTTC. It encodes CASMLMELGYTF.

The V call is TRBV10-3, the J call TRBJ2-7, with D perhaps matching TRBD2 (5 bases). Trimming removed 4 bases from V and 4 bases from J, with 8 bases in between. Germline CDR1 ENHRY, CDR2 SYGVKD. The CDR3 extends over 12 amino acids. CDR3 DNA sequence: TGTGCCATCAGTGTAGAGGGATACGAGCAGTACTTC. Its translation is CAISVEGYEQYF.

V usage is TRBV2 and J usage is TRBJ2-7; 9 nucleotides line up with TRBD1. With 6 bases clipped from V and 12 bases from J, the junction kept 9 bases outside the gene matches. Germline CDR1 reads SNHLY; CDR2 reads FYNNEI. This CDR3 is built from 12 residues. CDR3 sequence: CASSRDPGQGYF. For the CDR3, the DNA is TGTGCCAGCAGCCGCGACCCGGGACAGGGGTACTTC.

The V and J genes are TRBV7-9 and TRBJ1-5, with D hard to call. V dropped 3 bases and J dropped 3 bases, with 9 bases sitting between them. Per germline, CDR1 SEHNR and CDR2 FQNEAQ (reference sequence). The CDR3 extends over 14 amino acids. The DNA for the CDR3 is TGTGCCAGCAGCTTCGGGAAGATCAATCAGCCCCAGCATTTT. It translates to CASSFGKINQPQHF.

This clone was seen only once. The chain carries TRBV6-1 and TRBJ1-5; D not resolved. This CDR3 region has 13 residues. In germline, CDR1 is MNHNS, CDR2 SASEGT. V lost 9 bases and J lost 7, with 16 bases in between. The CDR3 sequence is CASGFKGDQPQHF. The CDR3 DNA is TGTGCCAGTGGATTCAAGGGTGACCAGCCCCAGCATTTT.

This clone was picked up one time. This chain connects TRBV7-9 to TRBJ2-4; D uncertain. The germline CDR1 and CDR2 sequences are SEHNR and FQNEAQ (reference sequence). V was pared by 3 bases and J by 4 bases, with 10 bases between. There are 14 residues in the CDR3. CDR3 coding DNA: TGTGCCAGCAGCTTTGATAGGCAGAAAAACATTCAGTACTTC. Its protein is CASSFDRQKNIQYF.